This T cell receptor (beta chain) was retrieved from a study of regulatory T cells in long-lasting Graves disease. Study conclusions and caveats: The study examined only peripheral blood, not thyroid tissue. TRBV28, TRBJ1-2 and TRBJ2-5 emerged as the favored segments in persistent disease.

Through Arm-PCR of CDR3 regions and iRepertoire HTBI primers, TCR beta libraries were built. How the authors handled the data: Samples collectively showed 62 TRBV and some 14 TRBJ segments. A single record per CDR3 protein comes from TCRdb applying MiXCR to the multiplex PCR reads. The V and J calls shown here were made by TCRdb, not taken from the authors' results. This table has about 430,000 distinct CDR3 sequences, approximately 15% appearing once. The CDR3 covers 16 residues. V lost 6 bases and J 0 bases, leaving 12 bases between the germline ends. CDR1 and CDR2 from the germline V gene are SNHLY and FYNNEI. Sample time point: newly diagnosed GD, antithyroid drugs for less than 3 months. RNA extracted from PBMCs served as the sequencing template. In its sample, this clonotype was seen many times. Its specificity is unknown. These data were also reused for a study on T cells in Graves' hyperthyroidism and ophthalmopathy. Per that paper: RT-PCR in the first round (using the HTBI primer set) targeted the TCR CDR3.

This sequence originates from a woman in her 40s with Graves disease. The chain carries TRBV2 and TRBJ1-6; tentative D call: TRBD1 (6 bases). This sample comprised peripheral blood mononuclear cells (PBMCs), obtained at new diagnosis, from a patient treated with antithyroid drugs. The CDR3, as DNA: TGTGCCAGCAGCCAGGACAGCAGCTCCTATAATTCACCCCTCCACTTT. Translated: CASSQDSSSYNSPLHF.